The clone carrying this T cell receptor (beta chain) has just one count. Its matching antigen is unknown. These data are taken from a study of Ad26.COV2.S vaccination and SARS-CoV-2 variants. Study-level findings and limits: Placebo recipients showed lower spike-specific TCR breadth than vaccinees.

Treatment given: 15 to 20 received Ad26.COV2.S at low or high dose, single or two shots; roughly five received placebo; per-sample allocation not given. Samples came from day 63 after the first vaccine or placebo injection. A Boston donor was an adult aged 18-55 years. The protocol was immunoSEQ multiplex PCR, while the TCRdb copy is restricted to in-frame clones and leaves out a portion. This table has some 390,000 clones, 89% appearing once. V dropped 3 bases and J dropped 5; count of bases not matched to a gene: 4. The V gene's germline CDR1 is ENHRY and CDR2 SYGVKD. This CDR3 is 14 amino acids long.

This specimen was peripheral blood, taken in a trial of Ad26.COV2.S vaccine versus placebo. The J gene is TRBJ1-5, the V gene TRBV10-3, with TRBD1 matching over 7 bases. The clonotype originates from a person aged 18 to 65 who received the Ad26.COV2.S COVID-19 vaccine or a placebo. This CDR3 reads CAISERDRDQPQHF. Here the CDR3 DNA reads TGTGCCATCAGTGAACGGGACAGAGATCAGCCCCAGCATTTT.